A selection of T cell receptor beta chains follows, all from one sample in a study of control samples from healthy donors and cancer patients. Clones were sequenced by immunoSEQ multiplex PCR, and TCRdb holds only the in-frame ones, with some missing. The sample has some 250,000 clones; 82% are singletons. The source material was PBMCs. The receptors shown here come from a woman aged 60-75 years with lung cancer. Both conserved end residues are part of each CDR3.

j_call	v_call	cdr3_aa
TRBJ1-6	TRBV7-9	CASSHPRQVQSPLHF
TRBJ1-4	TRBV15	CATSKDRVDEKLFF
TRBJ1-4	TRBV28	CASTLGGGKNEKLFF
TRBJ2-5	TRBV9	CASSPGIQETQYF
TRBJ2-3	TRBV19	CASSTGTSVVTDTQYF
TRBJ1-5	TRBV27	CASSLTGVSNQPQHF
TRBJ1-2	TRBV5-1	CASSLRAGRDGYTF
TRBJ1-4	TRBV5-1	CASSLGQGATNEKLFF
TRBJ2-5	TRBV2	CASSEQGLARETQYF
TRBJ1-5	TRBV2	CASSEGLAGYSNQPQHF
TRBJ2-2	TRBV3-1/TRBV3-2	CASSPTGLGELFF
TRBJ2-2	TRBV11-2	CASSLVGGSTGELFF
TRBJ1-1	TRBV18	CASSPNRLEAFF
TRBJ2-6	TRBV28	CASSLTGTALSSGANVLTF
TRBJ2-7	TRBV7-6	CASSPGQGNYEQYF
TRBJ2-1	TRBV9	CASSVLAGGVDEQFF
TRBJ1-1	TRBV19	CASIQSGGYGKAFF